A selection of T cell receptor beta chains follows, all from one sample in a study of a mutant IDH1 vaccine in newly diagnosed glioma. No antigen has been assigned to these receptors. Repertoires were generated with immunoSEQ multiplex PCR, while TCRdb's copy carries only in-frame clones and drops some. The sample records about 55,000 clones, 70% to 85% being singletons. This material consisted of PBMCs, taken from a glioma patient whose treatment included an IDH1 peptide vaccine. Receptors were obtained from a middle-aged woman with glioma. Some clones in this sample may be carry-over from other donors' samples. Both conserved end residues are part of each CDR3. Each record gives: CDR3 DNA, CDR3 protein, clone size, D gene, J gene, V gene. D genes are given only for firm matches. Size values are once, few and many counts, or a class for expanded clones, and some rows have none.

CDR3 DNA: TGTGCCAGCAGCCGGGGGACTAGCCAGGCGCATGAGCAGTTCTTC
CDR3 protein: CASSRGTSQAHEQFF
clone size: .
D gene: TRBD2
J gene: TRBJ2-1
V gene: TRBV7-8

CDR3 DNA: TGTGCCAGCAGCTTAAGGACTAGCGGGGGGGCGGATACGCAGTATTTT
CDR3 protein: CASSLRTSGGADTQYF
clone size: .
D gene: TRBD2
J gene: TRBJ2-3
V gene: TRBV7-8

CDR3 DNA: TGCGCCAGCAAGGTGCGGGGCGCGAGTTCTGTTACCACTGAAGCTTTCTTT
CDR3 protein: CASKVRGASSVTTEAFF
clone size: once
D gene: .
J gene: TRBJ1-1
V gene: TRBV5-1

CDR3 DNA: TGTGCCAGCAGTTTACTGGGGACAGGGGGCCTCAAATACACCTTC
CDR3 protein: CASSLLGTGGLKYTF
clone size: .
D gene: TRBD1
J gene: TRBJ1-2
V gene: TRBV27

CDR3 DNA: TGCGCCAGCAGTTTTCGGTCGGCCTACGAGCAGTACTTC
CDR3 protein: CASSFRSAYEQYF
clone size: few
D gene: .
J gene: TRBJ2-7
V gene: TRBV10-1

CDR3 DNA: TGTGCCAGCAGCCAAGACAGTTTAAGCTCTGGAAACACCATATATTTT
CDR3 protein: CASSQDSLSSGNTIYF
clone size: .
D gene: .
J gene: TRBJ1-3
V gene: TRBV14

CDR3 DNA: TGTGCCGCGCTATTCCGGGCCCCGGAGTTCTTC
CDR3 protein: CAALFRAPEFF
clone size: .
D gene: .
J gene: TRBJ2-1
V gene: TRBV6-5

CDR3 DNA: TGTGCCAGCAGCCTTTCCCGGACTAGAGGAGAGACCCAGTACTTC
CDR3 protein: CASSLSRTRGETQYF
clone size: .
D gene: TRBD2
J gene: TRBJ2-5
V gene: TRBV5-6

CDR3 DNA: TGTGCCTGGGAAGGAGGAAATTACTCACCCCTCCACTTT
CDR3 protein: CAWEGGNYSPLHF
clone size: .
D gene: .
J gene: TRBJ1-6
V gene: TRBV30

CDR3 DNA: TGTGCCAGCAGTACCGACAGGGGGTTTAATTCACCCCTCCACTTT
CDR3 protein: CASSTDRGFNSPLHF
clone size: .
D gene: TRBD1
J gene: TRBJ1-6
V gene: TRBV6-5

CDR3 DNA: TGTGCCAGCAGTGGTAGCGGGCTGAGCTCCTACGAGCAGTACTTC
CDR3 protein: CASSGSGLSSYEQYF
clone size: .
D gene: TRBD2
J gene: TRBJ2-7
V gene: TRBV25-1

CDR3 DNA: TGTGCCCGGAGTGTACTTCACACCGGGGAGCTGTTTTTT
CDR3 protein: CARSVLHTGELFF
clone size: .
D gene: .
J gene: TRBJ2-2
V gene: TRBV30

CDR3 DNA: TGTGCCAGCCGGTCAGGGTACTATGGCTACACCTTC
CDR3 protein: CASRSGYYGYTF
clone size: .
D gene: .
J gene: TRBJ1-2
V gene: TRBV19

CDR3 DNA: TGCGCCAGCAGCCAAGACAAGGTGGCCGGGGAGCTGTTTTTT
CDR3 protein: CASSQDKVAGELFF
clone size: .
D gene: .
J gene: TRBJ2-2
V gene: TRBV4-1

CDR3 DNA: TGCGCCAGCAGCTTGGTGACAGGGACGAACACTGAAGCTTTCTTT
CDR3 protein: CASSLVTGTNTEAFF
clone size: .
D gene: TRBD1
J gene: TRBJ1-1
V gene: TRBV5-1

CDR3 DNA: TGCGCCAGCAGCTTGGACAGGGGTTCCTATGGCTACACCTTC
CDR3 protein: CASSLDRGSYGYTF
clone size: .
D gene: TRBD1
J gene: TRBJ1-2
V gene: TRBV5-1

CDR3 DNA: TGCGCCAGCAGCCAAGAGACCGTAGCAGGGAGGCCCCAGCATTTT
CDR3 protein: CASSQETVAGRPQHF
clone size: .
D gene: .
J gene: TRBJ1-5
V gene: TRBV4-1

CDR3 DNA: TGTGCCAGCAGTGAACAGGGGTGGGACACTGAAGCTTTCTTT
CDR3 protein: CASSEQGWDTEAFF
clone size: .
D gene: .
J gene: TRBJ1-1
V gene: TRBV2

CDR3 DNA: TGCGCCAGCAGTGATACAGGTGACACCGGGGAGCTGTTTTTT
CDR3 protein: CASSDTGDTGELFF
clone size: .
D gene: .
J gene: TRBJ2-2
V gene: TRBV10-1

CDR3 DNA: TGTGCCAGCGGGACTAGCGGGGGGATCTACAATGAGCAGTTCTTC
CDR3 protein: CASGTSGGIYNEQFF
clone size: .
D gene: TRBD2
J gene: TRBJ2-1
V gene: TRBV2

CDR3 DNA: TGTGCCAGCAGACTCGGACAGGGCGGTCTCGGCTACACCTTC
CDR3 protein: CASRLGQGGLGYTF
clone size: .
D gene: TRBD1
J gene: TRBJ1-2
V gene: TRBV2

CDR3 DNA: TGTGCCAGCAGGGGGACGGAGAACACCGGGGAGCTGTTTTTT
CDR3 protein: CASRGTENTGELFF
clone size: .
D gene: .
J gene: TRBJ2-2
V gene: TRBV2

CDR3 DNA: TGTGCCAGCAGCGTAGGACAGGCCTATAATTCACCCCTCCACTTT
CDR3 protein: CASSVGQAYNSPLHF
clone size: .
D gene: .
J gene: TRBJ1-6
V gene: TRBV9

CDR3 DNA: TGTGCCAGTGTAGGGCCTCTGCCTGAAGCTTTCTTT
CDR3 protein: CASVGPLPEAFF
clone size: .
D gene: .
J gene: TRBJ1-1
V gene: TRBV6-1

CDR3 DNA: TGTGCCAGCAGTCCCGATGGGAACTATGGCTACACCTTC
CDR3 protein: CASSPDGNYGYTF
clone size: many
D gene: .
J gene: TRBJ1-2
V gene: TRBV27

CDR3 DNA: TGTGCCAGCAGTTCCGGGACAGGATCCTACGAGCAGTACTTC
CDR3 protein: CASSSGTGSYEQYF
clone size: .
D gene: TRBD1
J gene: TRBJ2-7
V gene: TRBV2

CDR3 DNA: TGCGCCAGCAGCGTAGACAGCACTGAAGCTTTCTTT
CDR3 protein: CASSVDSTEAFF
clone size: .
D gene: .
J gene: TRBJ1-1
V gene: TRBV5-1

CDR3 DNA: TGCGCCAGCAGCTTGGAGGGACAGACCTACGAGCAGTACTTC
CDR3 protein: CASSLEGQTYEQYF
clone size: .
D gene: TRBD1
J gene: TRBJ2-7
V gene: TRBV5-1

CDR3 DNA: TGTGCCAGCAGCCAGGCCTCCCGGGGAACTGAAGCTTTCTTT
CDR3 protein: CASSQASRGTEAFF
clone size: .
D gene: .
J gene: TRBJ1-1
V gene: TRBV7-9

CDR3 DNA: TGTGCCACCAGCAACTGGACAGTCCCCAACGGCTACACCTTC
CDR3 protein: CATSNWTVPNGYTF
clone size: .
D gene: .
J gene: TRBJ1-2
V gene: TRBV15

CDR3 DNA: TGCGCCAGCAGCTTGGAGGGGGCGGGTACTGAAGCTTTCTTT
CDR3 protein: CASSLEGAGTEAFF
clone size: .
D gene: TRBD1
J gene: TRBJ1-1
V gene: TRBV5-1

CDR3 DNA: TGTGCCAGCATCAAAGGCAACTATGGCTACACCTTC
CDR3 protein: CASIKGNYGYTF
clone size: .
D gene: .
J gene: TRBJ1-2
V gene: TRBV6-1

CDR3 DNA: TGTGCCAGCAGCCCACTTGGGATGGTGAACTATGGCTACACCTTC
CDR3 protein: CASSPLGMVNYGYTF
clone size: .
D gene: .
J gene: TRBJ1-2
V gene: TRBV7-9

CDR3 DNA: TGTGCCAGTATGGTCCGCTCTGGAAACACCATATATTTT
CDR3 protein: CASMVRSGNTIYF
clone size: .
D gene: .
J gene: TRBJ1-3
V gene: TRBV19

CDR3 DNA: TGTGCCATCAGTGTGTCGGGCCAGGGCAGTTCCTACGAGCAGTACTTC
CDR3 protein: CAISVSGQGSSYEQYF
clone size: .
D gene: .
J gene: TRBJ2-7
V gene: TRBV10-3

CDR3 DNA: TGTGCCAGTAGAACTACGGCCCGGGACACCGGGGAGCTGTTTTTT
CDR3 protein: CASRTTARDTGELFF
clone size: .
D gene: .
J gene: TRBJ2-2
V gene: TRBV19

CDR3 DNA: TGTGCCAGCAGTCCACAGGGAATTGGTTCGATAACTGAAGCTTTCTTT
CDR3 protein: CASSPQGIGSITEAFF
clone size: .
D gene: .
J gene: TRBJ1-1
V gene: TRBV6-6

CDR3 DNA: TGTGCCAGCAGTGACTCGAAACCCCGGGCTACCTACGAGCAGTACTTC
CDR3 protein: CASSDSKPRATYEQYF
clone size: .
D gene: .
J gene: TRBJ2-7
V gene: TRBV6-4

CDR3 DNA: TGTGCCAGCACCCCGGACAGGGGAAGTTACGAGCAGTACTTC
CDR3 protein: CASTPDRGSYEQYF
clone size: .
D gene: TRBD1
J gene: TRBJ2-7
V gene: TRBV6-5

CDR3 DNA: TGTGCCAGCAGTTTGGGAGGAGTTTACAGCTCCTACAATGAGCAGTTCTTC
CDR3 protein: CASSLGGVYSSYNEQFF
clone size: .
D gene: .
J gene: TRBJ2-1
V gene: TRBV28

CDR3 DNA: TGTGCCTGGAGTCAATCAGGGGAGAATGAAAAACTGTTTTTT
CDR3 protein: CAWSQSGENEKLFF
clone size: .
D gene: .
J gene: TRBJ1-4
V gene: TRBV30

CDR3 DNA: TGTGCCACAGGAGATAATCAGCCCCAGCATTTT
CDR3 protein: CATGDNQPQHF
clone size: .
D gene: .
J gene: TRBJ1-5
V gene: TRBV15

CDR3 DNA: TGTGCCAGCAGCTTTTACAGCCGGATTGAGCTGGGGGCTTTCTTT
CDR3 protein: CASSFYSRIELGAFF
clone size: once
D gene: .
J gene: TRBJ1-1
V gene: TRBV5-5

CDR3 DNA: TGTGCCAGCAGCCTCCTCGTGGGGGAAAAACTGTTTTTT
CDR3 protein: CASSLLVGEKLFF
clone size: few
D gene: .
J gene: TRBJ1-4
V gene: TRBV14

CDR3 DNA: TGTGCCAGCAGTTTGGGTACAAGGGGGAATCAGCCCCAGCATTTT
CDR3 protein: CASSLGTRGNQPQHF
clone size: .
D gene: .
J gene: TRBJ1-5
V gene: TRBV27

CDR3 DNA: TGTGCCAGCAGCTATAATCGTGGAACTGAAGCTTTCTTT
CDR3 protein: CASSYNRGTEAFF
clone size: .
D gene: .
J gene: TRBJ1-1
V gene: TRBV6-6

CDR3 DNA: TGTGCCAGCTCACCACCTAGCCCTGGGGCCAACGTCCTGACTTTC
CDR3 protein: CASSPPSPGANVLTF
clone size: few
D gene: .
J gene: TRBJ2-6
V gene: TRBV18

CDR3 DNA: TGTGCCAGCAGCTTGGGGGTGGGATCCACAGATACGCAGTATTTT
CDR3 protein: CASSLGVGSTDTQYF
clone size: .
D gene: .
J gene: TRBJ2-3
V gene: TRBV5-4

CDR3 DNA: TGTGCCAGCAGTTTCAACAGGGCGATCGTCCTGACTTTC
CDR3 protein: CASSFNRAIVLTF
clone size: .
D gene: .
J gene: TRBJ2-6
V gene: TRBV28